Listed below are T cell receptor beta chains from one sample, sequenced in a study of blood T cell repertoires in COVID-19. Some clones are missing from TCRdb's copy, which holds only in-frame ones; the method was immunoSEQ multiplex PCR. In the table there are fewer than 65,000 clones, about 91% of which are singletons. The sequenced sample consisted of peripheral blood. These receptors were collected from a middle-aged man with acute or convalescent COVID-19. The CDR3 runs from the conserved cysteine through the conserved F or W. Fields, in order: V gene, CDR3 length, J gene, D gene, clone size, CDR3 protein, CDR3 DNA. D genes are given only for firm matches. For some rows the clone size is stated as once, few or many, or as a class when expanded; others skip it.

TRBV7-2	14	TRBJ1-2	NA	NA	CASSSDTGGYGYTF	TGTGCCAGCAGCTCGGACACGGGGGGATATGGCTACACCTTC
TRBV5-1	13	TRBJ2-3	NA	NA	CASSRTSTDTQYF	TGCGCCAGCAGCAGGACTAGCACAGATACGCAGTATTTT
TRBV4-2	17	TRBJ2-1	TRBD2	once	CASSLRQAGGPGNEQFF	TGTGCCAGCAGCCTGCGTCAAGCGGGGGGGCCAGGCAATGAGCAGTTCTTC
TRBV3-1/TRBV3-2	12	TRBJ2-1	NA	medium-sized	CASSRVLAEQFF	TGTGCCAGCAGCCGAGTCCTAGCGGAGCAGTTCTTC
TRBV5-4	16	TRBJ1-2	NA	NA	CASSLYRGLANYGYTF	TGTGCCAGCAGCTTGTATCGAGGTTTGGCTAACTATGGCTACACCTTC
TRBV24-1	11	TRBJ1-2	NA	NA	CATSDLGGYTF	TGTGCCACCAGTGATCTAGGTGGCTACACCTTC
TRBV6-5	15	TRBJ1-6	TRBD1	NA	CASRSTGGYNSPLHF	TGTGCCAGCAGATCTACAGGGGGCTATAATTCACCCCTCCACTTT
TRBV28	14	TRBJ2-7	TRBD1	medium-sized	CASSLYGTGYEQYF	TGTGCCAGCAGTTTATACGGGACAGGATACGAGCAGTACTTC
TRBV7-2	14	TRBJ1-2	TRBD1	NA	CASSLSRGQGDYTF	TGTGCCAGCAGCCTCTCACGGGGACAGGGGGACTACACCTTC
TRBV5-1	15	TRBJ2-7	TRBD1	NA	CASSSGTGAVYEQYF	TGCGCCAGCAGCTCAGGGACAGGGGCCGTTTACGAGCAGTACTTC
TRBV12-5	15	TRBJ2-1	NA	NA	CASGLGGGFYNEQFF	TGTGCTAGTGGCCTAGGGGGAGGGTTTTACAATGAGCAGTTCTTC
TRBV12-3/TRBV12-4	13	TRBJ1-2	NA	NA	CASSLGRNYGYTF	TGTGCCAGCAGTTTAGGTAGAAACTATGGCTACACCTTC
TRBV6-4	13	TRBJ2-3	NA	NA	CASSLEERDTQYF	TGTGCCAGCAGTCTTGAGGAGCGGGATACGCAGTATTTT
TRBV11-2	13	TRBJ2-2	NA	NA	CASSWTNTGELFF	TGTGCCAGCAGCTGGACAAACACCGGGGAGCTGTTTTTT
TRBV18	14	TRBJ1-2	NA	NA	CASSPTEANYGYTF	TGTGCCAGCTCGCCGACAGAGGCTAACTATGGCTACACCTTC
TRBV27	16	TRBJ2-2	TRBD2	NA	CASRVSGGTNTGELFF	TGTGCCAGCAGGGTTAGCGGGGGGACAAACACCGGGGAGCTGTTTTTT
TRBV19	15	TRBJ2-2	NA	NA	CASSIFFRGTGELFF	TGTGCCAGTAGTATTTTCTTTCGGGGGACCGGGGAGCTGTTTTTT
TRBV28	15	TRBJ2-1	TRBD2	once	CASSPSTAGGHEQFF	TGTGCCAGCAGTCCTTCAACAGCGGGGGGTCATGAGCAGTTCTTC
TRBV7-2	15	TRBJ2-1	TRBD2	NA	CASSLTSGGAGEQFF	TGTGCCAGCAGCCTGACTAGCGGGGGGGCCGGGGAGCAGTTCTTC
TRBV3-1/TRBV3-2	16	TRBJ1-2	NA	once	CASSQDFRAGDYGYTF	TGTGCCAGCAGCCAAGATTTCAGGGCCGGCGACTATGGCTACACCTTC
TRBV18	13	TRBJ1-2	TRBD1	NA	CASSAGQDYGYTF	TGTGCCAGCTCAGCCGGACAGGACTATGGCTACACCTTC
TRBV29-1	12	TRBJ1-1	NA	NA	CSVLAGNTEAFF	TGCAGCGTTCTGGCAGGGAACACTGAAGCTTTCTTT
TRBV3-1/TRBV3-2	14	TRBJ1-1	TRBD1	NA	CASSGRQGGAEAFF	TGTGCCAGCAGCGGACGACAGGGGGGGGCAGAAGCTTTCTTT
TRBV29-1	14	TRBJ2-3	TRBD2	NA	CSASTSGYTDTQYF	TGCAGCGCTTCGACTAGCGGGTACACAGATACGCAGTATTTT
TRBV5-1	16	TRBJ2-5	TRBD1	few	CASRYTGDRDQETQYF	TGCGCCAGCAGATACACCGGGGACAGGGACCAAGAGACCCAGTACTTC
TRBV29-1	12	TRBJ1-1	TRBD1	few	CSDSTGYAEAFF	TGCAGCGACTCGACAGGGTATGCTGAAGCTTTCTTT
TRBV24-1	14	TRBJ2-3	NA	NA	CATSDSSMADTQYF	TGTGCCACCAGTGATTCGAGTATGGCAGATACGCAGTATTTT
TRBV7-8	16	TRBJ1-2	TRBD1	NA	CASSSTLTGPPYGYTF	TGTGCCAGCAGCTCGACTTTGACAGGGCCTCCTTATGGCTACACCTTC
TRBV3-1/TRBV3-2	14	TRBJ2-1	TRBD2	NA	CASRRTSGGNEQFF	TGTGCCAGCAGGAGGACTAGCGGGGGCAATGAGCAGTTCTTC
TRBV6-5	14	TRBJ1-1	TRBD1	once	CASSWTGLNTEAFF	TGTGCCAGCAGTTGGACAGGGTTGAACACTGAAGCTTTCTTT
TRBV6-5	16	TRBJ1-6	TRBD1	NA	CASSSAGQAANSPLHF	TGTGCCAGCAGTTCCGCCGGACAGGCCGCGAATTCACCCCTCCACTTT
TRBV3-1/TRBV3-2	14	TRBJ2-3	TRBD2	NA	CASSEAGGTDTQYF	TGTGCCAGCAGCGAAGCGGGGGGCACAGATACGCAGTATTTT
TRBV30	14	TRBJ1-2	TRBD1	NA	CAFKTTGTLYGYTF	TGTGCCTTTAAAACGACAGGGACACTCTATGGCTACACCTTC
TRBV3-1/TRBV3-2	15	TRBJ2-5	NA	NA	CASTRTGVTQETQYF	TGTGCCAGCACCCGGACGGGGGTCACACAAGAGACCCAGTACTTC
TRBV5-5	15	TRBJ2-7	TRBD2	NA	CASSLVAGNSYEQYF	TGTGCCAGCAGCTTGGTAGCGGGGAACTCCTACGAGCAGTACTTC
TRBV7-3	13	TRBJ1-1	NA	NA	CASSFQGNTEAFF	TGTGCCAGCAGCTTTCAGGGGAACACTGAAGCTTTCTTT
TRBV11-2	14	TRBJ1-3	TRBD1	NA	CASSPTGVGNTIYF	TGTGCCAGCAGCCCGACAGGGGTAGGAAACACCATATATTTT
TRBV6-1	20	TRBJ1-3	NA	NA	CASSEQDRSPAETSGNTIYF	TGTGCCAGCAGTGAACAAGACAGGTCTCCAGCAGAGACCTCTGGAAACACCATATATTTT
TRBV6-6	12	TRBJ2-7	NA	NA	CASSTSSYEQYF	TGTGCCAGCTCGACTAGCTCCTACGAGCAGTACTTC
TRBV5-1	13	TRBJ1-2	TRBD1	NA	CASSSTGVYGYTF	TGCGCCAGCAGCTCAACAGGGGTGTATGGCTACACCTTC
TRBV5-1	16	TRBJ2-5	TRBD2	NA	CASSKTSGAHQETQYF	TGCGCCAGCAGCAAGACTAGCGGGGCACACCAAGAGACCCAGTACTTC
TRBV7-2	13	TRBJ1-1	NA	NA	CASSQAGNTEAFF	TGTGCCAGCAGCCAAGCCGGGAACACTGAAGCTTTCTTT
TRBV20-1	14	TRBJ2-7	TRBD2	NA	CSASPSGGAHEQYF	TGCAGTGCTAGTCCCAGCGGGGGGGCCCACGAGCAGTACTTC
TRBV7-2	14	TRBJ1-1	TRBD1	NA	CASSIDRGNTEAFF	TGTGCCAGCAGCATCGACAGGGGAAACACTGAAGCTTTCTTT
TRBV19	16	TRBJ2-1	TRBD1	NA	CASSITGQGGINEQFF	TGTGCCAGTAGTATAACCGGACAGGGGGGAATCAATGAGCAGTTCTTC
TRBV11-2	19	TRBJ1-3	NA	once	CASSLRDTGTSMIGNTIYF	TGTGCCAGCAGCTTGAGGGACACCGGAACGTCCATGATTGGAAACACCATATATTTT
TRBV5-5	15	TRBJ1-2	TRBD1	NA	CASSRGTGGSYGYTF	TGTGCCAGCAGCCGCGGGACAGGGGGCAGCTATGGCTACACCTTC
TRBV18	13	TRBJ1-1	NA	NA	CASSEGQNTEAFF	TGTGCCAGCTCAGAGGGACAGAACACTGAAGCTTTCTTT
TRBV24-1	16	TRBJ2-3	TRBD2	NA	CATSDLAGGSPDTQYF	TGTGCCACCAGTGATTTGGCGGGGGGCTCCCCAGATACGCAGTATTTT
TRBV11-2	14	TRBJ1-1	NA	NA	CASSLLDRNTEAFF	TGTGCCAGCAGCCTCCTGGACAGGAACACTGAAGCTTTCTTT
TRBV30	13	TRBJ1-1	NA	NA	CAWSATGISEAFF	TGTGCCTGGAGTGCAACAGGGATCTCTGAAGCTTTCTTT